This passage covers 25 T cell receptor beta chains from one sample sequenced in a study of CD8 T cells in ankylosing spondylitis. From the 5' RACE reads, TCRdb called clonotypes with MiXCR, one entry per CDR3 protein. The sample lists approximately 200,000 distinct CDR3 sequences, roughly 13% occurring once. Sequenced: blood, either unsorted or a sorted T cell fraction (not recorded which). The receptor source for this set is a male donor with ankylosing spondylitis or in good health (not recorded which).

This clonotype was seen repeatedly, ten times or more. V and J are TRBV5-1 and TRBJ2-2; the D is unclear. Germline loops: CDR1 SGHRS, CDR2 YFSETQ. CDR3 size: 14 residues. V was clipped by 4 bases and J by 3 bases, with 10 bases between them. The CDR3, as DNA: TGCGCCAGCAGCCGACGTCCCGACACCGGGGAGCTGTTTTTT. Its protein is CASSRRPDTGELFF.

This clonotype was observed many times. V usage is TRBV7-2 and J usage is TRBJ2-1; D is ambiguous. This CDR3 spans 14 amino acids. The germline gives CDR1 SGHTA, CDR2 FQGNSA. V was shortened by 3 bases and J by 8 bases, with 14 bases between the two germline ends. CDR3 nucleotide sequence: TGTGCCAGCAGCTTGGACGGGCCGTTGGATGAGCAGTTCTTC. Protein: CASSLDGPLDEQFF.

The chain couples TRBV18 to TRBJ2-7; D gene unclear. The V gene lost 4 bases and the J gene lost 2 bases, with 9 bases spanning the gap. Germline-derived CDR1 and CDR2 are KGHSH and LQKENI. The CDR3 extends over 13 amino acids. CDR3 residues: CASSHGKAYEQYF. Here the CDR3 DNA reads TGTGCCAGCTCACACGGAAAAGCCTACGAGCAGTACTTC.

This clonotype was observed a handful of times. This CDR3 reads CAISESGAFYEQYF. For the CDR3, the DNA is TGTGCCATCAGTGAGTCAGGGGCCTTCTACGAGCAGTACTTC. The chain has TRBV10-3 and TRBJ2-7; D might be TRBD1 (5 bases). The CDR3 has 14 amino acids. V gave up 0 bases and J gave up 3 bases, with 9 bases separating them. Per the germline V gene, CDR1 is ENHRY and CDR2 is SYGVKD.

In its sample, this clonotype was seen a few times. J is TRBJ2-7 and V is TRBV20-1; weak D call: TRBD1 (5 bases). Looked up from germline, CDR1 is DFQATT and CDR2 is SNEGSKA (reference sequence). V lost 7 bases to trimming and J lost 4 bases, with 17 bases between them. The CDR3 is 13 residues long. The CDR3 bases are TGCAGTGGGCGTACAGGTGAAACTTACGAGCAGTACTTC. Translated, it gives CSGRTGETYEQYF.

DNA of the CDR3: TGTGCCACCAGTAAAACCGGGCCCTCCTACAATGAGCAGTTCTTC. The encoded protein is CATSKTGPSYNEQFF. This sequence joins TRBV24-1 and TRBJ2-1, with D uncertain. Trimming took off 6 bases at V and 0 bases at J, with 11 bases between the two ends. The CDR3 runs 15 residues. The germline V gene encodes CDR1 KGHDR and CDR2 SFDVKD.

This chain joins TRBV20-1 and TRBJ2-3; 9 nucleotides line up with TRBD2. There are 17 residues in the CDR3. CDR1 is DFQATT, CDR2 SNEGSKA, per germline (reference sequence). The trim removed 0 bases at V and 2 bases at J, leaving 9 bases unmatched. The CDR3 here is CSARDPRLAAPTDTQYF. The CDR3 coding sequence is TGCAGTGCTAGAGATCCCCGACTAGCGGCCCCCACAGATACGCAGTATTTT.

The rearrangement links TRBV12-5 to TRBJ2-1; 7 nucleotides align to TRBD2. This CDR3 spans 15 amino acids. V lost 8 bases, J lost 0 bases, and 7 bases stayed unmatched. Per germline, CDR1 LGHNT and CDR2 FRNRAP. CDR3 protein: CASRSGISSYNEQFF. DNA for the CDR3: TGTGCTAGTAGGAGCGGGATAAGCTCCTACAATGAGCAGTTCTTC.

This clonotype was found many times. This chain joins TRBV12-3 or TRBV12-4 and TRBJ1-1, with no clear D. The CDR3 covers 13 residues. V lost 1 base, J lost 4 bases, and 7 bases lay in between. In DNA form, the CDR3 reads TGTGCCAGCAGTTTAGGGCAGGCCACTGAAGCTTTCTTT. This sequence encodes CASSLGQATEAFF.

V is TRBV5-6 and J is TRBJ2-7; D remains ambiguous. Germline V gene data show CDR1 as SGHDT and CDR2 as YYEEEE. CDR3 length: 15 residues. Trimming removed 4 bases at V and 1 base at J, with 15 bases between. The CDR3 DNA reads TGTGCCAGCAGCAACCTCAAGACAAATTCCTACGAGCAGTACTTC. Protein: CASSNLKTNSYEQYF.

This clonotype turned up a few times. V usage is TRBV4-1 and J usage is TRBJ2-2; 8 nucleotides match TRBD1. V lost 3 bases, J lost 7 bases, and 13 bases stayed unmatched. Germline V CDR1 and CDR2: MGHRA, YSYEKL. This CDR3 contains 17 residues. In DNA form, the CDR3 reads TGCGCCAGCAGCCACGCAGGGGGCCGGAGTGTTATCGGGGAGCTGTTTTTT. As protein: CASSHAGGRSVIGELFF.

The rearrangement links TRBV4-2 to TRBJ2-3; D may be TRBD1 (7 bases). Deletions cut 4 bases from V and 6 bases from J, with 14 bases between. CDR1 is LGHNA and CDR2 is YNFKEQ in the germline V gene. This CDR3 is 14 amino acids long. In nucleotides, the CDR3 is TGTGCCAGCAGCCCAAGACTAGGGGGCGATACGCAGTATTTT. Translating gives CASSPRLGGDTQYF.

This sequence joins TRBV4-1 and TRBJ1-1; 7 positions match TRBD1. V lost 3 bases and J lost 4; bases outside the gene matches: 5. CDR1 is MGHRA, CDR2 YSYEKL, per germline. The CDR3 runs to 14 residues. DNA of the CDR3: TGCGCCAGCAGCCAGAGGGACAGTGGCACTGAAGCTTTCTTT. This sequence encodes CASSQRDSGTEAFF.

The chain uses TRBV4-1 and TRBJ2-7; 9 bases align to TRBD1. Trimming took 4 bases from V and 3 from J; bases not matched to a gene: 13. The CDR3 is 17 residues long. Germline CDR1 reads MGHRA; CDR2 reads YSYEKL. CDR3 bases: TGCGCCAGCAGCCCTAAGGGTGGGACAGGGCTTTACTACGAGCAGTACTTC. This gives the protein CASSPKGGTGLYYEQYF.

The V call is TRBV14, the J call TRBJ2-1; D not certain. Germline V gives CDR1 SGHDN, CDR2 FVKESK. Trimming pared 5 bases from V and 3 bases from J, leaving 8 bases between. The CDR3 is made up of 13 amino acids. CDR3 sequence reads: CASSRPGYNEQFF. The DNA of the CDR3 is TGTGCCAGCAGCAGACCGGGCTACAATGAGCAGTTCTTC.

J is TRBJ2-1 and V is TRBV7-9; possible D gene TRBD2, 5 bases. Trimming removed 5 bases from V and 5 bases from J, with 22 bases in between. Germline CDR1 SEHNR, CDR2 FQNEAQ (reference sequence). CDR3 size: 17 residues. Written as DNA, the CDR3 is TGTGCCAGCAGCCCACCGATCTTTAGGGAGCGGAACAATGAGCAGTTCTTC. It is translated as CASSPPIFRERNNEQFF.

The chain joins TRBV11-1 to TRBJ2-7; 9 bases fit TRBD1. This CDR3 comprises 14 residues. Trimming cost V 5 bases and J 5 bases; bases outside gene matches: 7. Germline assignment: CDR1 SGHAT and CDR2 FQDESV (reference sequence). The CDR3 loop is CASSHYRGRDEQYF. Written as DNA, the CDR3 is TGTGCCAGCAGCCACTACAGGGGGCGCGACGAGCAGTACTTC.

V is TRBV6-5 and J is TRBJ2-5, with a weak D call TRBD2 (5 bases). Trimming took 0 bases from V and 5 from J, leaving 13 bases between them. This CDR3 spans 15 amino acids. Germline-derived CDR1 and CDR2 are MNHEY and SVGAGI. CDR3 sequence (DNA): TGTGCCAGCAGTTACTCCGTAGGGCGCGGGGAGACCCAGTACTTC. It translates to CASSYSVGRGETQYF.

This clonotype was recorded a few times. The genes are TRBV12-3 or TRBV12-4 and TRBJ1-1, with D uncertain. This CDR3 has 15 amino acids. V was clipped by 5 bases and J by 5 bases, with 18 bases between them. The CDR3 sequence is CASSIRVSGLTEAFF. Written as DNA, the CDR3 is TGTGCCAGCAGTATAAGGGTTTCCGGGCTGACTGAAGCTTTCTTT.

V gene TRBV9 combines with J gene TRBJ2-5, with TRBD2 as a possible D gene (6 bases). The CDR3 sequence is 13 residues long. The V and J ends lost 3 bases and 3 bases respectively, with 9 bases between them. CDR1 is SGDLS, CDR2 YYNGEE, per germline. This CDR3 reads CASSGWREETQYF. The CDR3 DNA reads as TGTGCCAGCAGCGGGTGGAGGGAAGAGACCCAGTACTTC.

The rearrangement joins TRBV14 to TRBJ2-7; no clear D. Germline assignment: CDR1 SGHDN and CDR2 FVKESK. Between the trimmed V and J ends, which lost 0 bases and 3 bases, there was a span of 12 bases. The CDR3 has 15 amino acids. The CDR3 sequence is CASSQDLAPLYEQYF. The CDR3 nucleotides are TGTGCCAGCAGCCAAGATCTGGCCCCTCTCTACGAGCAGTACTTC.

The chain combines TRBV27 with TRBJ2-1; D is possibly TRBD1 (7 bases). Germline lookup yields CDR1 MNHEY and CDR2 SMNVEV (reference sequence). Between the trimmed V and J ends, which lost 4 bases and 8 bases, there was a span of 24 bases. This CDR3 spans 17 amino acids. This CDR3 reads CASSSERSSGGIYEQFF. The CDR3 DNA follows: TGTGCCAGCAGTTCCGAACGGTCGTCAGGGGGGATCTATGAGCAGTTCTTC.

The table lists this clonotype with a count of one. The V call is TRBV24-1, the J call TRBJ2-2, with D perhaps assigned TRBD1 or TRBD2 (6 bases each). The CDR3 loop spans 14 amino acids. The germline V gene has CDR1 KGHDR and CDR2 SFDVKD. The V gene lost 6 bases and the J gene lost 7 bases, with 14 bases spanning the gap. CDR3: CATSRGGHGGELFF. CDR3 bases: TGTGCCACCAGTCGAGGGGGGCACGGCGGGGAGCTGTTTTTT.

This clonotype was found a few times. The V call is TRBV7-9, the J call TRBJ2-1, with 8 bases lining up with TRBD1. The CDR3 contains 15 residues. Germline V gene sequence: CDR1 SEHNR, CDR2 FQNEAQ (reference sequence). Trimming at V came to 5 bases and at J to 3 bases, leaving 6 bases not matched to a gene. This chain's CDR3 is CASSLRGQGYNEQFF. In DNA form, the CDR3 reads TGTGCCAGCAGCCTCCGAGGACAGGGCTACAATGAGCAGTTCTTC.

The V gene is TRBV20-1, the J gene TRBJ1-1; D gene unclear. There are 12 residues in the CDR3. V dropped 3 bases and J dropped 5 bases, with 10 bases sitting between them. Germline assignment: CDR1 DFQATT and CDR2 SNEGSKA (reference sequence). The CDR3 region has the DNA TGCAGTGCTAGCGGGGAATGGACTGAAGCTTTCTTT. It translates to CSASGEWTEAFF.